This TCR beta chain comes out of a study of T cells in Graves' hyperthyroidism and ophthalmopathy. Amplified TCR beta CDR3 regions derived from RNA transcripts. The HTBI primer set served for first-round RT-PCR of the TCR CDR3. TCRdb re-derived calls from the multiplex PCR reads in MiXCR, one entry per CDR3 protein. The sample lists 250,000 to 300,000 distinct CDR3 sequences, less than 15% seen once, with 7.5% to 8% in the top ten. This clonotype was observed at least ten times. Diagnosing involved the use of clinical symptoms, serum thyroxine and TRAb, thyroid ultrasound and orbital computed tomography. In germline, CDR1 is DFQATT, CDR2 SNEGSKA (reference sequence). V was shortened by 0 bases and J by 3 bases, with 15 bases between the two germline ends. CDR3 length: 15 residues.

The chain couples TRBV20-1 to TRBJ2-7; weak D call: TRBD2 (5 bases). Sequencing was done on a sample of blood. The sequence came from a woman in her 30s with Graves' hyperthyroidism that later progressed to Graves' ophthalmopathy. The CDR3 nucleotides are TGCAGTGCTAGAGATGGGCTAGCTGACCACTACGAGCAGTACTTC. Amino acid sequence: CSARDGLADHYEQYF.